This TCR beta chain was found in a study of T-cell reconstitution after alpha-beta-depleted transplantation in children. Broader study findings: At around two months after transplant, the alpha-beta T cells were reportedly derived from several hundred expanded clones that came from non-depleted graft cells. T-cell counts and diversity at one year post-transplant came mainly from newly produced T cells. Elevated TCRbeta diversity at day 60 was traced, in some patients, to surviving recipient T cells and thymic progenitors.

This clonotype was seen ten or more times. As yet, its antigen is unknown. The CDR3 has 12 amino acids. The V and J ends lost 4 bases and 7 bases respectively, with 8 bases between them. Using unique molecular identifiers, the investigators prepared the TCRbeta library. Via MiXCR, TCRdb re-called the PCR reads, giving one row per CDR3 protein. In the table there are roughly 66,000 distinct CDR3 sequences, roughly 4.5% of which are singletons. The sample was PBMCs, mostly from graft donor cells, taken 180 days after TCRalphabeta/CD19-depleted stem cell transplant. This chain links TRBV12-3 or TRBV12-4 with TRBJ2-1, with D possibly matching TRBD1 (5 bases). The sequence was obtained from a boy under two years old who had a stem cell transplant for acute myeloid leukemia, so the T cells may come from the graft donor. For the CDR3, the DNA is TGTGCCAGCAGTTACTCAGGGAATGAGCAGTTCTTC. Amino acid sequence: CASSYSGNEQFF.